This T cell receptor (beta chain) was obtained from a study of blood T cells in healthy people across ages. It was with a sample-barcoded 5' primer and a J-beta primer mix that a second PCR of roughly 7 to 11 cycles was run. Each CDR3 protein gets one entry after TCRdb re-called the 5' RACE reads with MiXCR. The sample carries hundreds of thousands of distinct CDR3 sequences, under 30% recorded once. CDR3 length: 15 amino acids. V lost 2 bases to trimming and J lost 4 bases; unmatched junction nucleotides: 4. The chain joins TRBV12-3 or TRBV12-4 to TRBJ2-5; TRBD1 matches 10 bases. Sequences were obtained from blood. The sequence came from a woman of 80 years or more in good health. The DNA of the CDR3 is TGTGCCAGCAGTTTAAGACAGGGGGCCGGAGAGACCCAGTACTTC. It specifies CASSLRQGAGETQYF.